Below, 4 T cell receptor beta chains from the same sample are listed, as sequenced in a study of blood T cell repertoires in COVID-19. Generated by immunoSEQ multiplex PCR, the TCRdb table keeps only in-frame clones and is missing some. The data hold about 160,000 clones, with under 85% observed a single time. Material: peripheral blood. The origin of the receptors is a man in his 60s who had recovered from COVID-19.

The V call is TRBV19, the J call TRBJ2-7; weak D call: TRBD1 (7 bases). Germline values: CDR1 LNHDA, CDR2 SQIVND (reference sequence). This CDR3 contains 16 residues. The germline V and J ends were trimmed by 5 bases and 1 base, with 18 bases remaining between them. CDR3 protein: CASSPRQGGDSYEQYF. The CDR3 bases are TGTGCCAGTAGTCCTAGGCAGGGGGGCGATTCCTACGAGCAGTACTTC.

The rearrangement links TRBV11-3 to TRBJ2-2; TRBD1 matches at 11 bases. J gave up 7 bases and V 5 bases, and 6 bases lay outside the gene matches. Germline values: CDR1 SGHNT, CDR2 YENEEA. This CDR3 is built from 15 residues. In nucleotides, the CDR3 is TGTGCCAGCAGCCTAGGACAGGGGGCGAACGGGGAGCTGTTTTTT. It translates to CASSLGQGANGELFF.

This rearrangement joins TRBV18 to TRBJ1-3; 7 nucleotides agree with TRBD1. Looked up from germline, CDR1 is KGHSH and CDR2 is LQKENI. The J segment lost 5 bases and the V segment lost 3 bases, leaving 7 bases of the junction unmatched. This CDR3 region has 15 residues. The CDR3 DNA sequence: TGTGCCAGCTCACCTTCAGGGGGTAAAAGAAACACCATATATTTT. This gives the protein CASSPSGGKRNTIYF.

This chain connects TRBV12-5 to TRBJ2-5; 8 bases are a match to TRBD1. Per the germline V gene, CDR1 is LGHNT and CDR2 is FRNRAP. CDR3 length: 17 residues. V dropped 6 bases and J dropped 4; count of bases not matched to a gene: 16. The CDR3 DNA follows: TGTGCTAGTGGCCCTGGGACAGGTTCGAGTAGGGGAGAGACCCAGTACTTC. It is translated as CASGPGTGSSRGETQYF.